The 5 T cell receptor beta chains in this list originate from one sample, sequenced in a study of T cell repertoires in cytomegalovirus infection. TCRdb fed the reads into MiXCR, producing one record per CDR3 protein. Among 250,000 to 300,000 distinct CDR3 sequences listed, about 15% were seen once. Sequencing used CD8+ T cells from PBMCs. Every receptor here comes from a human donor in good health (CMV status not recorded). Some clones in this sample may be carry-over from other donors' samples.

This clonotype was picked up many times. The gene calls are TRBV5-6 and TRBJ2-5; the D gene is possibly TRBD1 (6 bases). This CDR3 contains 15 residues. The V gene's germline CDR1 is SGHDT and CDR2 YYEEEE. Trimming removed 0 bases at V and 5 bases at J, with 14 bases between. This CDR3 is CASSLAAGAGETQYF. The CDR3 DNA sequence: TGTGCCAGCAGCTTGGCAGCAGGGGCGGGCGAGACCCAGTACTTC.

The chain uses TRBV29-1 and TRBJ1-2; no reliable D call. Trimming removed 2 bases from V and 8 bases from J, with 9 bases in between. Germline loops: CDR1 SQVTM, CDR2 ANQGSEA. The CDR3 consists of 11 residues. The chain's CDR3 is CSVELGRGYTF. Here the CDR3 DNA reads TGCAGCGTTGAACTCGGTCGGGGCTACACCTTC.

Concerning this clonotype: At one end, the junction sequence differs from germline, possibly due to a read error. This sequence joins TRBV19 and TRBJ2-2; no firm D call. This CDR3 is 13 amino acids long. Germline values: CDR1 LNHDA, CDR2 SQIVND (reference sequence). The CDR3 here is CASSLEYTGELFF. The DNA for the CDR3 is TGTGCCAGTAGTTTAGAGTACACCGGGGAGCTGTTTTTT. Full variable domain (rest looked up from reference TRBV19 and TRBJ2-2): DGGITQSPKYLFRKEGQNVTLSCEQNLNHDAMYWYRQDPGQGLRLIYYSQIVNDFQKGDIAEGYSVSREKKESFPLTVTSAQKNPTAFYLCASSLEYTGELFFGEGSRLTVL.

This clonotype showed up many times. The chain has TRBV12-3 or TRBV12-4 and TRBJ1-2; 7 nucleotides agree with TRBD1. The CDR3 has 13 amino acids. With V trimmed by 6 bases and J by 3 bases, 4 bases remained unmatched. CDR3: CASRTGTDYGYTF. CDR3 bases: TGTGCCAGCAGGACCGGGACAGACTATGGCTACACCTTC.

This clonotype appeared many times. This rearrangement joins TRBV19 to TRBJ1-1; the D is unclear. Trimming cost V 3 bases and J 1 base, with 12 bases left between them. This CDR3 has 15 residues. Germline lookup yields CDR1 LNHDA and CDR2 SQIVND (reference sequence). CDR3 residues: CASSMEQLGNTEAFF. CDR3 bases: TGTGCCAGTAGTATGGAGCAGCTAGGGAACACTGAAGCTTTCTTT.